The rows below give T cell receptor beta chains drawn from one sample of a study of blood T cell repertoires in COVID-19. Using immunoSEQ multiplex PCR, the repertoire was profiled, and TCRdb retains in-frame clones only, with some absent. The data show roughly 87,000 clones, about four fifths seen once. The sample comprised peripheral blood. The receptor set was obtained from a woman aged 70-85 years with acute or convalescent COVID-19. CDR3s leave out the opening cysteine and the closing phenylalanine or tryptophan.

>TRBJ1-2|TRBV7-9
ASSLIRTSLT
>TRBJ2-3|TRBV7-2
ASSFVVGFGTDTQY
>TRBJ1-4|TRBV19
ASSPKERATNEKLF
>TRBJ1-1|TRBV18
ASSADSNTEAF
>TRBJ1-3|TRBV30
AWSLDILSGNTIY
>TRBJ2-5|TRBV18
ASSPPRGQETQY
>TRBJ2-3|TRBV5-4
ASSSVPGDTQY
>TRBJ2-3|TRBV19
ASSLTGGRDTQY
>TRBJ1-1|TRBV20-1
SASRDRANTEAF
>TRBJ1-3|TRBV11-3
ASSPGQGSGNTIY
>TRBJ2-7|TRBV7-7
ASSPRNRDWGTYEQY
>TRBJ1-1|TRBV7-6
ASSRITLNTEAF
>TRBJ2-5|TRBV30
AWSVGSGQETQY
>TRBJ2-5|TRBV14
ASSQVRGGGQETQY
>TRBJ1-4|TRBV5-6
AGSRQGSQDEKLF
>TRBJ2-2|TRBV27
ASSEDIRELF
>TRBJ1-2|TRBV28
ASSFVVHIANYGYT
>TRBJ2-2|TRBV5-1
ASSLEGQDTGELF
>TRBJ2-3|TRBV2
ASREGGGTDTQY
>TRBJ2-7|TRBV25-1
ASSESGTASSEQY
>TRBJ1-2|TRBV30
AWSVRYGYT
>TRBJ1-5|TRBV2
ASTTDRDYQPQH
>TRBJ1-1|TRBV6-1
ASSDSRQDEAF
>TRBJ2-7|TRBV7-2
ASSFDSYYEQY
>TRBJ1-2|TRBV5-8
ASSMGHTNYGYT
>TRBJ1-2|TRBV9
ASSQQRTGRDGYT
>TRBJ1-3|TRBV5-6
ASSLGSSGNTIY
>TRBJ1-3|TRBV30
AWGQLGSGNTIY
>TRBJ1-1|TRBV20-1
SAIIDTEAF
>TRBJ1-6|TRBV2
ASSPDSNSPLH
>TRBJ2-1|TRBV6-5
ASSPGFGSEQF
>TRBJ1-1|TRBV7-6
ASSLDRTGVGKTEAF
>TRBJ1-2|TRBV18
ASSLRTGGEGGYT
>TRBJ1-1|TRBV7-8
ASSLGQGESEAF
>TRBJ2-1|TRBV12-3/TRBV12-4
ASTSRMVNEQF
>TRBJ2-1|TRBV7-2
ASSTQGAYNEQF
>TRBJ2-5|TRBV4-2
ASSRDRSETQY
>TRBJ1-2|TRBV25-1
ASRGGVVGGYT
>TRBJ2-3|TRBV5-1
ASSLEPGGTDTQY
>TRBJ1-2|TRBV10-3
AIFSSGYT
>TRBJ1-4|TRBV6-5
ASSYTGVREKLF
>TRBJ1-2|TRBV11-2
ASSSVTGSGGYT
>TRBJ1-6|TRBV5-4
ASSSDSLLLH
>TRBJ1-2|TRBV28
ASSSGANYGYT
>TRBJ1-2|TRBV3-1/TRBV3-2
ASSLGPGSVYGYT
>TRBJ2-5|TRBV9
ASTPSPYQETQY
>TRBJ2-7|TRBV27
ASSAAGTGSSYEQY
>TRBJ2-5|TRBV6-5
ASSPIGETQY
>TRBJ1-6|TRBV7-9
AIRQGVDSPLH
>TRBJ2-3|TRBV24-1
ATSVGEESTDTQY
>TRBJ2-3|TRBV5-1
ASSEGLGTDTQY
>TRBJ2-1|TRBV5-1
ASSPIGLAGREQF
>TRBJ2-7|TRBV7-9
ASSPGGGSYEQY
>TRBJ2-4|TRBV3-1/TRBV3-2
ASSQGGDRVGFNIQY